The 21 T cell receptor beta chains below come from one sample, sequenced in a study of tumor and adjacent non-tumor tissue in lung cancer. No cell sorting was done before RNA was extracted from the tissue. The normal lung tissue was taken more than 3 cm from the tumor edge. A modified ARM-PCR protocol with three rounds of nested PCR amplified TCRbeta. TCRdb recomputed calls from the multiplex PCR reads with MiXCR, one row per CDR3 protein. Of 65,000 to 85,000 distinct CDR3 sequences in the sample, more than 65% are singletons; the top ten hold 40% to 45%. Material: distant non-tumor lung tissue. The receptor set was obtained from a man aged 55 to 69 with non-small cell lung cancer.

By frequency in the sample, this clonotype is medium-sized. The CDR3 coding sequence is TGTGCCAGCAGTTACGGACTCTTTGGCTACGAGCAGTACTTC. This gives the protein CASSYGLFGYEQYF. The V and J genes are TRBV6-6 and TRBJ2-7, with a possible D match to TRBD2 (5 bases). In germline, CDR1 is MNHNY, CDR2 SVGAGI (reference sequence). This CDR3 is built from 14 residues. V lost 2 bases, J lost 3 bases, and 11 bases lay in between.

In this sample, this clonotype turned up a few times. A read error may account for a junction end that differs from germline. J is TRBJ2-7 and V is TRBV7-9, with unresolved D. The CDR3 runs 17 residues. Germline V gives CDR1 SEHNR, CDR2 FQNEAQ (reference sequence). The CDR3 nucleotides are TGTACCAGCAGCTTATTAGTTCTATCGGACGGTACCTACGAGCCGTACTTC. Translation: CTSSLLVLSDGTYEPYF.

This rearrangement joins TRBV4-2 to TRBJ2-1, with D perhaps TRBD1 (5 bases). V was pared by 0 bases and J by 16 bases, with 25 bases between. Germline V gene lookup returns CDR1 LGHNA and CDR2 YNFKEQ. The CDR3 covers 16 residues. CDR3 residues: CASSQEALASGNVQFF. The CDR3 DNA follows: TGTGCCAGCAGCCAAGAAGCATTAGCCTCAGGGAATGTGCAATTCTTC.

In regard to this clonotype: An end of the junction differs from the germline gene, which may be a read error. CDR3 bases: TGCACGAGCATTTCCTGGCAGCAGGGGGGCTCCTACGAGCAGTACTTC. Amino acid sequence: CTSISWQQGGSYEQYF. The rearrangement joins TRBV12-3 or TRBV12-4 to TRBJ2-7, with D perhaps matching TRBD1 (7 bases). The CDR3 is made up of 16 amino acids.

A remark on this clonotype: A much larger clone is a single base away; this may be a read error. The chain joins TRBV28 to TRBJ2-7; a weak D match, TRBD2 (6 bases). This CDR3 region has 13 residues. Germline CDR1 reads MDHEN; CDR2 reads SYDVKM. V lost 5 bases and J 5 bases, leaving 13 bases between the germline ends. The chain's CDR3 is CASSTGLSDEQYF. As DNA, the CDR3 is TGTGCCAGCAGTACGGGACTGAGCGACGAGCAGTACTTC.

This chain links TRBV4-1 with TRBJ1-5, with D hard to call. The CDR3 is 15 amino acids. Trimming pared 3 bases from V and 5 bases from J, leaving 14 bases between. Germline CDR1 and CDR2: MGHRA and YSYEKL. CDR3 sequence (DNA): TGCGCCAGCAGCCAGCTTTCAGGAGTCGATCAGCCCCAGCATTTT. Translation gives CASSQLSGVDQPQHF.

As concerns this clonotype: Its ends do not fully match the called genes, so a read error is possible. The chain links TRBV13 to TRBJ1-2; D is undetermined. CDR1 is PRHDT, CDR2 FYEKMQ, per germline (reference sequence). The CDR3 is 14 amino acids. The CDR3 DNA reads as TGTGCCAGCAGCCTAGGCCGGTGGAGCTATGGCTACACCTTC. Its protein product is CASSLGRWSYGYTF. Full variable domain (remainder filled in from reference TRBV13 and TRBJ1-2): AAGVIQSPRHLIKEKRETATLKCYPIPRHDTVYWYQQGPGQDPQFLISFYEKMQSDKGSIPDRFSAQQFSDYHSELNMSSLELGDSALYFCASSLGRWSYGYTFGSGTRLTVV.

This clonotype has a count of ten or more. The chain joins TRBV7-2 to TRBJ2-5; 8 positions match TRBD1. V trimming: 0 bases; J trimming: 1 base; junction bases outside the gene matches: 13. CDR3 length: 19 amino acids. Looked up from germline, CDR1 is SGHTA and CDR2 is FQGNSA. The CDR3 here is CASSLAPGSRGRPQETQYF. In DNA, the CDR3 is TGTGCCAGCAGCTTAGCCCCCGGTAGCAGGGGGCGTCCCCAAGAGACCCAGTACTTC.

Comment on this clonotype: The junction shows a germline mismatch at one end, possibly a read error. In DNA form, the CDR3 reads TGTACCAGTAGCCAATCCGAGCTGGTAGTTGGGGGCGAGCAGTACTTC. It encodes CTSSQSELVVGGEQYF. The rearrangement links TRBV14 to TRBJ2-7, with D perhaps given as TRBD1 or TRBD2 (5 bases each). This CDR3 is built from 16 residues. The germline V gene has CDR1 SGHDN and CDR2 FVKESK.

V usage is TRBV12-3 or TRBV12-4 and J usage is TRBJ2-2, with D perhaps matching TRBD2 (5 bases). V was trimmed by 9 bases and J by 7 bases, leaving 18 bases between them. The CDR3 has 14 amino acids. CDR3 in amino acids: CASSLNRGGGELFF. The CDR3 bases are TGTGCCAGTTCCCTTAACCGAGGAGGCGGGGAGCTGTTTTTT.

This rearrangement joins TRBV6-4 to TRBJ2-1, with D perhaps matching TRBD2 (5 bases). Trimming removed 2 bases at V and 15 bases at J, with 17 bases between. The CDR3 extends over 13 amino acids. CDR1 and CDR2 (germline): MRHNA, SNTAGT. CDR3 coding DNA: TGTGCCAGCAGTGACGCCACTGAGGGATATCCGTTCTTC. Protein product: CASSDATEGYPFF.

This clonotype was observed a handful of times. This may come from a read error, since a much larger clone is one base off. The chain uses TRBV7-9 and TRBJ2-5; D remains ambiguous. CDR3 length: 12 residues. Germline CDR1 and CDR2: SEHNR and FQNEAQ (reference sequence). The CDR3 nucleotides are TGTGCCAGCAGCTTAGAAGCAGAGACCCAGAACTTC. It codes for CASSLEAETQNF.

With regard to this clonotype: A junction boundary mismatches the germline segment, possibly from a read error. The J gene is TRBJ2-3, the V gene TRBV5-1, with 7 nucleotides matching TRBD2. Looked up from germline, CDR1 is SGHRS and CDR2 is YFSETQ. The CDR3 length is 15 residues. CDR3 bases: TGCGCCAGCAGCCAGCTACCGGGAGGCACAAATACGCAGTATTTT. Its protein is CASSQLPGGTNTQYF.

The count of this clonotype is one. The chain is built from TRBV6-1 and TRBJ2-3, with a weak D call TRBD2 (5 bases). This CDR3 contains 15 residues. The germline V and J ends were trimmed by 4 bases and 3 bases, with 14 bases remaining between them. Per germline, CDR1 MNHNS and CDR2 SASEGT. The CDR3 spells CASSGSDGNTDTQYF. DNA for the CDR3: TGTGCCAGCAGTGGGAGTGACGGGAATACAGATACGCAGTATTTT.

The rearrangement joins TRBV29-1 to TRBJ2-5, with a tentative D call TRBD1 (5 bases). Per the germline V gene, CDR1 is SQVTM and CDR2 is ANQGSEA. The CDR3 has 12 amino acids. With 2 bases removed from V and 6 bases from J, the gap between germline ends came to 10 bases. The CDR3 coding sequence is TGCAGCGTTGAAACAGGTGTACAGACCCAGTACTTC. As protein: CSVETGVQTQYF.

Details on this clonotype: This is likely a read error, given that the CDR3 carries no conserved phenylalanine or tryptophan at its end. The DNA is left out, because the CDR3 cannot be placed on it with certainty; the CDR3 is given as TCRdb lists it. J is TRBJ1-1 and V is TRBV11-3. Inclusive of both ends, the CDR3 amounts to 8 amino acids. The germline CDR1 and CDR2 sequences are SGHNT and YENEEA. This CDR3 is CATWQTPA.

This clonotype occurred once. One junction end disagrees with the germline gene, perhaps due to a read error. The rearrangement uses TRBV6-1 and TRBJ1-5; no clear D. The CDR3 sequence is 16 residues long. CDR1 is MNHNS, CDR2 SASEGT, per germline. CDR3 amino acids: CASSPLMLNSNQPQQF. The CDR3 DNA is TGTGCCAGCAGTCCCCTAATGTTAAATAGCAATCAGCCCCAGCAGTTT.

Written as DNA, the CDR3 is TGCGCCAGCAGTCGACTAGCGGGAGGGTTTGAGACCCAGTACTTC. Protein sequence: CASSRLAGGFETQYF. J is TRBJ2-5 and V is TRBV23-1, with 14 positions matching TRBD2. TRBV23-1 is known as an ORF, though its function is uncertain. The CDR3 consists of 15 residues. Germline trimming cut 4 bases from V and 5 bases from J; bases unmatched to any gene: 3.

This clonotype was counted at least ten times. The chain links TRBV24-1 to TRBJ1-1; D ambiguous. The CDR3 length is 14 residues. Trimming took 7 bases from V and 4 from J, leaving 15 bases between them. Germline CDR1 and CDR2: KGHDR and SFDVKD. The CDR3 loop reads CATRGGSGGTEAFF. As DNA, the CDR3 is TGTGCCACCAGGGGAGGATCGGGAGGCACTGAAGCTTTCTTT.

V usage is TRBV5-6 and J usage is TRBJ2-5; D is uncertain. Per germline, CDR1 SGHDT and CDR2 YYEEEE. There are 14 residues in the CDR3. The ends were cut back, 0 bases at V and 4 bases at J, with 10 bases in the middle. The chain's CDR3 is CASSLATRVETQYF. CDR3 bases: TGTGCCAGCAGCTTGGCTACCCGAGTAGAGACCCAGTACTTC. The entire variable domain, with the rest obtained from reference TRBV5-6 and TRBJ2-5, is as follows: DAGVTQSPTHLIKTRGQQVTLRCSPKSGHDTVSWYQQALGQGPQFIFQYYEEEERQRGNFPDRFSGHQFPNYSSELNVNALLLGDSALYLCASSLATRVETQYFGPGTRLLVL.

There are many counts of this clonotype. Here the CDR3 DNA reads TGTGCCAGCAGTTACGGTCGCGGGGGGCCATCCACGGCCGGGGAGCTGTTTTTT. Translating gives CASSYGRGGPSTAGELFF. This sequence joins TRBV6-5 and TRBJ2-2; the match to TRBD2 covers 8 bases. Trimming cost V 2 bases and J 6 bases; bases outside gene matches: 14. This CDR3 has 18 residues. CDR1 is MNHEY, CDR2 SVGAGI, per germline.